The clone carrying this T cell receptor (beta chain) was detected once. Antigen unknown. The data stem from a study of cytomegalovirus exposure and HLA in healthy donors. Primers for the PCR totalled 60 Vbeta and 13 Jbeta. The assay was immunoSEQ multiplex PCR, and TCRdb's table has in-frame clones only and misses some. The sample lists roughly 150,000 clones; roughly four fifths were seen once. Notes on the study in general: What TCR beta sequences reportedly achieved was accurate prediction of HLA-A and HLA-B alleles in most subjects. Rare TCR sequences dominated, though some public TCRs recurred in many donors. A list of approximately 160 TCR beta chains associated with cytomegalovirus was given.

Sequences were obtained from PBMCs. This TCR derives from a female donor in good health and CMV-seronegative.

The CDR3 protein is CASSRDAQGDNEKLFF. Here the CDR3 DNA reads TGTGCCAGCTCGCGGGACGCCCAGGGGGATAATGAAAAACTGTTTTTT. This chain uses TRBV18 with TRBJ1-4; 7 bases are shared with TRBD1. J lost 4 bases, V lost 6 bases, and 11 bases had no gene match. The CDR3 runs to 16 residues. From germline, CDR1 is KGHSH and CDR2 LQKENI.